This T cell receptor beta chain was recorded in a study of cytomegalovirus exposure and HLA in healthy donors. On the study more broadly: The platform used for the roughly 130 validation repertoires matched that of the roughly 670 first-cohort repertoires, a later analysis reported. Study-level results: The study recorded some 160 TCR beta chains that were cytomegalovirus-associated.

The assay was immunoSEQ multiplex PCR, and TCRdb's table has in-frame clones only and misses some. This table has fewer than 95,000 clones, less than 95% appearing once. Of note for this clone: The antigen remains unidentified.

What was sequenced was PBMCs. The TCR comes from a young woman in good health and CMV-seronegative.

The CDR3 DNA follows: TGTGCCAGCAGTTACGAAGCGAACACTGAAGCTTTCTTT. It is translated as CASSYEANTEAFF. V gene TRBV6-6 combines with J gene TRBJ1-1; no clear D gene. The CDR3 has 13 residues. Trimming stripped 2 bases from V and 1 base from J, with 5 bases between. The V gene's germline CDR1 is MNHNY and CDR2 SVGAGI (reference sequence).